This TCR beta chain was captured by sequencing in a study of blood T cell repertoires in COVID-19. The overall study: The United States, Italy and Spain provided the acute and convalescent COVID-19 samples. The cDNA or gDNA used as material had been derived from T cells, B-cell-depleted T cells, or PBMCs.

Authors' methods: For nucleated cells, counts were estimated from reference gene primer amplification. The data were produced by immunoSEQ multiplex PCR, yet TCRdb's version contains in-frame clones alone and is incomplete. The DNA gave D and trimming, while V, J and clone size come from that table. This sample carries about 230,000 clones, 88% of them seen once, and the ten largest clones take around 2.5%. This study enrolled people aged 18 to 89 from about two dozen US geographic areas. This clonotype originated in a woman aged 40 to 50 with acute COVID-19. The specimen sequenced was PBMCs or T cells enriched from blood (not recorded which).

The CDR3 is CASSDRQGGGNYGYTF. CDR3 bases: TGTGCCAGCAGTGACAGACAGGGTGGTGGTAACTATGGCTACACCTTC. The chain links TRBV25-1 to TRBJ1-2; 7 nucleotides line up with TRBD1. The CDR3 loop spans 16 amino acids. The V segment lost 3 bases and the J segment 1 base; nucleotides outside the gene matches: 8. Germline CDR1 is MGHDK and CDR2 is SYGVNS.